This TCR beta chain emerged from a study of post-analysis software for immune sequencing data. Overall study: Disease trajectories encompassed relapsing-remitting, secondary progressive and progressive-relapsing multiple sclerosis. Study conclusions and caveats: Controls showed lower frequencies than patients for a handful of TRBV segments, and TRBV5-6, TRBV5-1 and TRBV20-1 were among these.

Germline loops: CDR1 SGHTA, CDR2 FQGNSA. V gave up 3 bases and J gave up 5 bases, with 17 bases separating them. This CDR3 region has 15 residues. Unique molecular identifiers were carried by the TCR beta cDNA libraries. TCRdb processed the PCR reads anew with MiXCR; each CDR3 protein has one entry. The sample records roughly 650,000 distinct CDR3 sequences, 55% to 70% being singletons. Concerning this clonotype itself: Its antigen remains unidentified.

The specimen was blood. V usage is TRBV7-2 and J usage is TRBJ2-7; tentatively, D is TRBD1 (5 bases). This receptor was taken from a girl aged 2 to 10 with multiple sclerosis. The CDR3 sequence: CASSLGQGNLDEQYF. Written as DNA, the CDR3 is TGTGCCAGCAGCTTGGGCCAGGGAAATTTGGACGAGCAGTACTTC.